This is a list of T cell receptor beta chains from one sample in a study of T-cell reconstitution after alpha-beta-depleted transplantation in children. In TCRdb, the PCR reads were re-called with MiXCR into one record per CDR3 protein. The data hold about 610,000 distinct CDR3 sequences, with over 9.5% observed a single time. The specimen comprised PBMCs from the stem cell graft donor, sampled from the stem cell graft. The receptors here all came from a human donor who donated a stem cell graft to a child with acute myeloid leukemia. The CDR3 runs from the conserved cysteine through the conserved F or W. D genes are given only for firm matches. The size of a clone is reported for some rows only, either as once, few or many, or as a class for expanded clones.

>.|TRBJ2-4|.|TRBV29-1
CSVLPEGAKNIQYF
TGCAGCGTTCTGCCCGAGGGAGCCAAAAACATTCAGTACTTC
>.|TRBJ2-7|.|TRBV2
CASSEEVGGTYEQYF
TGTGCCAGCAGTGAAGAGGTGGGCGGTACCTACGAGCAGTACTTC
>.|TRBJ2-5|.|TRBV12-5
CARKRRRQETQYF
TGTGCGCGGAAGCGACGGCGCCAAGAGACCCAGTACTTC
>many|TRBJ2-1|.|TRBV7-6
CASSLVGTSNEQFF
TGTGCCAGCAGCTTAGTAGGGACGAGCAATGAGCAGTTCTTC
>many|TRBJ1-1|.|TRBV6-1
CASTRGFNEGTEAFF
TGTGCCAGCACCCGTGGATTTAACGAGGGCACTGAAGCTTTCTTT
>.|TRBJ2-6|.|TRBV18
CASSPLGKLTSGANVLTF
TGTGCCAGCTCACCCTTGGGCAAGCTGACTTCTGGGGCCAACGTCCTGACTTTC
>.|TRBJ2-1|.|TRBV4-3
CASSQGTRTQFF
TGCGCCAGCAGCCAAGGCACTCGTACCCAGTTCTTC
>.|TRBJ2-7|.|TRBV7-8
CASSLDTAGFSEQYF
TGTGCCAGCAGCTTAGACACGGCCGGGTTCTCCGAGCAGTACTTC
>few|TRBJ2-1|.|TRBV6-2/TRBV6-3
CASSSAMGVANEQFF
TGTGCCAGCAGTTCAGCTATGGGGGTAGCCAATGAGCAGTTCTTC
>.|TRBJ2-7|.|TRBV5-1
CASRLGTSTSEQYF
TGCGCCAGCAGACTCGGGACTTCGACGTCCGAGCAGTACTTC
>.|TRBJ2-5|TRBD1|TRBV6-2/TRBV6-3
CASRAVQGRETQYF
TGTGCCAGCCGCGCCGTACAGGGGCGAGAGACCCAGTACTTC
>many|TRBJ1-4|.|TRBV5-1
CASSLAGAVFNEKLFF
TGCGCCAGCAGCTTGGCAGGGGCAGTCTTTAATGAAAAACTGTTTTTT
>.|TRBJ1-2|TRBD1|TRBV20-1
CSARKQGQGRNYGYTF
TGCAGTGCTAGGAAACAGGGACAGGGGAGGAACTATGGCTACACCTTC
>many|TRBJ2-3|.|TRBV20-1
CSATLGSTDTQYF
TGCAGTGCCACATTGGGCAGCACAGATACGCAGTATTTT
>.|TRBJ2-1|.|TRBV20-1
CSARGVGEQFF
TGCAGTGCTAGAGGTGTGGGGGAGCAGTTCTTC
>many|TRBJ2-1|TRBD2|TRBV6-2/TRBV6-3
CASSKLLASQGNEQFF
TGTGCCAGCAGTAAACTACTAGCGTCCCAGGGTAATGAGCAGTTCTTC
>few|TRBJ1-2|TRBD1|TRBV9
CASSGTGEYYGYTF
TGTGCCAGCAGCGGGACAGGGGAGTACTATGGCTACACCTTC
>many|TRBJ2-7|.|TRBV5-1
CASSWDLSSYEQYF
TGCGCCAGCAGCTGGGACCTGAGCTCCTACGAGCAGTACTTC
>many|TRBJ2-2|.|TRBV12-3/TRBV12-4
CASSFRGGNTGELFF
TGTGCCAGCAGTTTTAGGGGGGGGAACACCGGGGAGCTGTTTTTT
>many|TRBJ2-4|.|TRBV7-2
CASSLGGMVSFLDIQYF
TGTGCCAGCAGCTTAGGCGGGATGGTTAGTTTTCTAGACATTCAGTACTTC
>.|TRBJ1-4|.|TRBV20-1
CSASATYNENLFF
TGCAGTGCTAGTGCGACTTATAATGAAAACCTGTTTTTT
>many|TRBJ2-5|.|TRBV10-3
CAISSPSQPETQYF
TGTGCCATCTCCAGCCCGTCCCAGCCAGAGACCCAGTACTTC
>.|TRBJ2-7|TRBD2|TRBV15
CATSHNLADPKSYEQYF
TGTGCCACATCTCACAACCTAGCGGACCCAAAATCCTACGAGCAGTACTTC
>.|TRBJ2-3|TRBD2|TRBV5-1
CASRAQSGASTDTQYF
TGCGCCAGTCGTGCCCAGAGCGGGGCCAGCACAGATACGCAGTATTTT
>.|TRBJ2-1|.|TRBV7-2
CASSLVNSRRSYNEQFF
TGTGCCAGCAGCTTAGTGAACTCCCGTCGCTCCTACAATGAGCAGTTCTTC
>many|TRBJ1-2|.|TRBV10-3
CAISEGTGAYGYTF
TGTGCCATCAGTGAGGGGACGGGTGCCTATGGCTACACCTTC
>many|TRBJ2-1|.|TRBV4-2
CASSQVGSNNEQFF
TGTGCCAGCAGCCAAGTTGGCTCGAACAATGAGCAGTTCTTC
>.|TRBJ2-3|TRBD2|TRBV7-2
CASRQGLAGGDTQYF
TGTGCCAGCAGACAGGGACTAGCGGGAGGGGATACGCAGTATTTT
>few|TRBJ1-5|.|TRBV6-5
CASSSLGGNQPQHF
TGTGCCAGCAGTTCCCTAGGGGGGAATCAGCCCCAGCATTTT
>few|TRBJ2-1|TRBD2|TRBV28
CASSSSGRAWEQFF
TGTGCCAGCAGTTCTAGCGGGAGGGCCTGGGAGCAGTTCTTC
>many|TRBJ2-6|.|TRBV20-1
CSARTQGGANVLTF
TGCAGTGCTAGGACCCAGGGAGGGGCCAACGTCCTGACTTTC
>many|TRBJ2-1|TRBD2|TRBV12-3/TRBV12-4
CASRDFLAGNNEQFF
TGTGCCAGCAGAGACTTCTTAGCGGGGAACAATGAGCAGTTCTTC
>few|TRBJ2-3|.|TRBV20-1
CSASGGQGEGADTQYF
TGCAGTGCTAGCGGAGGGCAGGGCGAAGGTGCAGATACGCAGTATTTT
>many|TRBJ1-1|.|TRBV5-1
CASSLEGLNTEAFF
TGCGCCAGCAGCTTGGAAGGGTTGAACACTGAAGCTTTCTTT
>.|TRBJ2-7|.|TRBV4-3
CASSQGGAPSSYEQYF
TGCGCCAGCAGCCAAGGAGGGGCTCCAAGCTCCTACGAGCAGTACTTC
>few|TRBJ2-3|.|TRBV6-2/TRBV6-3
CASRSIASTDTQYF
TGTGCCAGCAGAAGTATCGCTAGCACAGATACGCAGTATTTT
>.|TRBJ1-2|TRBD1|TRBV4-3
CASSQEQGPVGYTF
TGCGCCAGCAGCCAAGAACAGGGGCCGGTCGGCTACACCTTC
>.|TRBJ2-5|.|TRBV28
CASSFQESIRSGTQYF
TGTGCCAGCAGTTTCCAGGAATCGATCCGCTCGGGGACCCAGTACTTC
>few|TRBJ2-1|.|TRBV5-1
CASSFIPGKNGEQFF
TGCGCCAGCAGCTTCATTCCAGGGAAGAATGGTGAGCAGTTCTTC
>few|TRBJ2-3|.|TRBV5-1
CASSSYAIAQADTQYF
TGCGCCAGCAGCTCGTACGCCATAGCCCAGGCGGATACGCAGTATTTT
>.|TRBJ1-2|.|TRBV6-2/TRBV6-3
CASSSGDYGYTF
TGTGCCAGCAGTTCAGGGGACTATGGCTACACCTTC
>many|TRBJ2-2|TRBD2|TRBV30
CAWTGTSAGELFF
TGTGCCTGGACCGGGACTAGCGCCGGGGAGCTGTTTTTT
>many|TRBJ2-4|TRBD1|TRBV29-1
CSVEEPGGLVAKNIQYF
TGCAGCGTTGAAGAACCAGGGGGCCTGGTAGCCAAAAACATTCAGTACTTC
>many|TRBJ2-1|TRBD2|TRBV10-3
CAISEPSGRYYNEQFF
TGTGCCATCAGTGAGCCTAGCGGGAGATATTACAATGAGCAGTTCTTC
>few|TRBJ2-3|.|TRBV24-1
CATSDPGTHTQYF
TGTGCCACCAGTGATCCCGGGACTCATACGCAGTATTTT
>many|TRBJ2-3|.|TRBV15
CATSREVRQRGDTQYF
TGTGCCACCAGCAGAGAGGTACGCCAGAGAGGTGATACGCAGTATTTT
>.|TRBJ2-1|.|TRBV28
CASSLMTGDRSYNEQFF
TGTGCCAGCAGTTTAATGACAGGTGACCGCTCCTACAATGAGCAGTTCTTC
>.|TRBJ1-5|.|TRBV7-2
CASSLDSRTENQPQHF
TGTGCCAGCAGCTTAGATAGTCGGACAGAAAATCAGCCCCAGCATTTT
>few|TRBJ1-5|.|TRBV7-2
CASSLAPVTGNQPQHF
TGTGCCAGCAGCTTAGCGCCGGTGACAGGCAATCAGCCCCAGCATTTT
>many|TRBJ2-5|.|TRBV7-2
CASSLVLGGETQYF
TGTGCCAGCAGCTTAGTTCTAGGGGGAGAGACCCAGTACTTC